This TCR beta chain came from a study of PD-L1 blockade in urothelial cancer. The overall study: Prior chemotherapy regimens per patient numbered 0 to 3.

This CDR3 has 15 residues. V was cut by 3 bases and J by 2 bases, with 16 bases left in between. CDR1 and CDR2 (germline): SQVTM, ANQGSEA. Some clones are missing from TCRdb's copy, which holds only in-frame ones; the method was immunoSEQ multiplex PCR. The repertoire holds tens of thousands of clones, with 70% to 90% as singletons. Time point indicated: pretreatment peripheral blood. This TCR was recovered from a man between 60 and 75 years old with urothelial cancer. The sample in question was PBMCs, obtained around atezolizumab (anti-PD-L1) treatment. J is TRBJ1-1 and V is TRBV29-1; D is possibly TRBD1 (5 bases). In DNA form, the CDR3 reads TGCAGCGTTGACCGTAAGGGACTGCTTAACACTGAAGCTTTCTTT. Translating it yields CSVDRKGLLNTEAFF. The entire variable domain, with the rest obtained from reference TRBV29-1 and TRBJ1-1, is as follows: SAVISQKPSRDICQRGTSLTIQCQVDSQVTMMFWYRQQPGQSLTLIATANQGSEATYESGFVIDKFPISRPNLTFSTLTVSNMSPEDSSIYLCSVDRKGLLNTEAFFGQGTRLTVV.